The text below deals with one TCR beta chain. The target antigen is unknown. Deep was the level at which the assay was run. On sorted subsets, replicate PCRs used approximately 190 ng DNA, or roughly 30,000 T cell genomes. The table came from immunoSEQ multiplex PCR; TCRdb's copy has only in-frame clones and leaves some out. The sample shows roughly 300,000 clones, roughly 87% of them seen only once. The sample comes from a study of shared clonotypes between healthy human individuals. Study-wide findings and caveats: Limited genetic and exposure-history diversity came from having few donors. Non-shared clonotypes had lower generation probabilities than those shared by all four donors.

CDR1 and CDR2 from the germline V gene are MNHNS and SASEGT. Deletions cut 6 bases from V and 1 base from J, with 12 bases between. There are 14 residues in the CDR3. The clonotype originates from a man younger than 30 in good health. Sequenced sample: memory CD8+ T cells sorted from blood. The subset: CD45RO+ cells pooled with CCR7-negative TemRA cells. The rearrangement uses TRBV6-1 and TRBJ1-1; D perhaps matches TRBD1 (6 bases). The CDR3, as DNA: TGTGCCAGCAGAAGGGGGGGCCAGAACACTGAAGCTTTCTTT. As protein: CASRRGGQNTEAFF.